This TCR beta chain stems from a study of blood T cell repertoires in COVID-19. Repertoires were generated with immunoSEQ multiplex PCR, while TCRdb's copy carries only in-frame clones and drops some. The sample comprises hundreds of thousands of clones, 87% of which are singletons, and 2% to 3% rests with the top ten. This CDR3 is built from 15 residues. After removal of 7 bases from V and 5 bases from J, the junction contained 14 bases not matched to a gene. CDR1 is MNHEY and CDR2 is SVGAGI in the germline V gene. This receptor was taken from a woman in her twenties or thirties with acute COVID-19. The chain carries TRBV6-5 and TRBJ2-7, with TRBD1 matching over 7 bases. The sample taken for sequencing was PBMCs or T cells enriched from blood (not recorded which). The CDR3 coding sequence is TGTGCCAGCACGGTAGAACAGGGGAATATCGACGAGCAGTACTTC. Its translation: CASTVEQGNIDEQYF.